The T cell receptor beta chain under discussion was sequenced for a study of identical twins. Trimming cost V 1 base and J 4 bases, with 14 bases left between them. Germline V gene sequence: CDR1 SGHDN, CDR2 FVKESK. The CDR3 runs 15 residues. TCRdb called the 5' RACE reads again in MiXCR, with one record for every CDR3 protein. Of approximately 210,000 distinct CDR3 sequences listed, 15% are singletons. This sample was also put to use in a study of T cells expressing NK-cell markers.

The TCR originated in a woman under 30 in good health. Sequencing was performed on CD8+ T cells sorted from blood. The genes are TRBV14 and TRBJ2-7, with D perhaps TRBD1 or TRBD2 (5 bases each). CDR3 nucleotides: TGTGCCAGCAGCCAAGCCCGGGGCGGGCGATACGAGCAGTACTTC. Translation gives CASSQARGGRYEQYF. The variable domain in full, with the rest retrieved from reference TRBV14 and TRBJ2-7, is EAGVTQFPSHSVIEKGQTVTLRCDPISGHDNLYWYRRVMGKEIKFLLHFVKESKQDESGMPNNRFLAERTGGTYSTLKVQPAELEDSGVYFCASSQARGGRYEQYFGPGTRLTVT.